These 19 T cell receptor beta chains were all obtained from the same sample, sequenced in a study of graft-versus-host responses after intestinal transplantation. No antigen has been assigned to these receptors. The protocol was immunoSEQ multiplex PCR, while the TCRdb copy is restricted to in-frame clones and leaves out a portion. The profile shows about 35,000 clones, 93% of them singletons. The sample was unstimulated CD8+ T cells sorted from spleen or lymph node cells, taken before transplant. The receptors were sampled from a human donor who was the organ donor for an intestinal transplant.

The chain couples TRBV5-1 to TRBJ2-5, with D uncertain. The CDR3 covers 14 residues. From germline, CDR1 is SGHRS and CDR2 YFSETQ. V was shortened by 4 bases and J by 1 base, with 11 bases between the two germline ends. DNA for the CDR3: TGCGCCAGCAGCCTATTGGGAAGCCAAGAGACCCAGTACTTC. Its protein is CASSLLGSQETQYF.

A remark on this clone: This probably arose from a read error, given a far larger clone one base away. The gene calls are TRBV9 and TRBJ1-4; 9 bases fit TRBD1. The CDR3 covers 15 residues. CDR1 is SGDLS and CDR2 is YYNGEE in the germline V gene. The chain's CDR3 is CACSATGTGTEKLFF. In nucleotides, the CDR3 is TGTGCCTGCAGCGCCACCGGGACAGGGACTGAAAAACTGTTTTTT.

The CDR3 sequence is CASSLKGQGSPHQPQHF. The DNA for the CDR3 is TGTGCCAGCAGCTTAAAGGGACAGGGGTCCCCCCATCAGCCCCAGCATTTT. The chain recombines TRBV7-8 with TRBJ1-5, with TRBD1 matching 10 bases. With V trimmed by 2 bases and J by 5 bases, 9 bases remained unmatched. CDR3 length: 17 amino acids. Germline V gene lookup returns CDR1 SGHVS and CDR2 FQNEAQ.

The chain employs TRBV7-6 and TRBJ2-7, with 7 bases lining up with TRBD2. The CDR3 sequence is 14 residues long. The V gene end was trimmed by 0 bases and the J gene end by 7 bases; junction bases not matched to a gene: 6. Germline V gene sequence: CDR1 SGHVS, CDR2 FNYEAQ. The chain's CDR3 is CASSLAAGVREQYF. In nucleotides, the CDR3 is TGTGCCAGCAGCTTAGCGGCGGGAGTTAGAGAGCAGTACTTC.

The CDR3 loop reads CASSRQGQETQYF. CDR3 nucleotide sequence: TGTGCCAGTAGTAGGCAGGGCCAAGAGACCCAGTACTTC. The rearrangement uses TRBV19 and TRBJ2-5; D is possibly TRBD1 (5 bases). The germline V gene encodes CDR1 LNHDA and CDR2 SQIVND (reference sequence). The V end was cut by 4 bases, the J end by 1 base, with 7 bases between. This CDR3 has 13 amino acids.

J is TRBJ2-7 and V is TRBV19; 12 bases agree with TRBD2. Per germline, CDR1 LNHDA and CDR2 SQIVND (reference sequence). The junction had 8 bases not matched to a gene; V was cut back by 6 bases and J by 2 bases. CDR3 length: 16 residues. CDR3 region: CASSVNLAGGPYEQYF. The CDR3 bases are TGTGCCAGTAGCGTAAATCTAGCGGGAGGGCCCTACGAGCAGTACTTC.

The genes are TRBV27 and TRBJ2-3, with 10 bases matching TRBD2. The trim removed 3 bases at V and 0 bases at J, leaving 0 bases unmatched. The CDR3 runs to 15 residues. Looked up from germline, CDR1 is MNHEY and CDR2 is SMNVEV (reference sequence). The CDR3 bases are TGTGCCAGCAGTTTTAGCGGGAGGAGCACAGATACGCAGTATTTT. Its protein product is CASSFSGRSTDTQYF.

The chain has TRBV28 and TRBJ2-7; D might be TRBD2 (6 bases). Trimming took 4 bases from V and 5 from J, leaving 18 bases between them. The CDR3 covers 15 residues. Germline CDR1 reads MDHEN; CDR2 reads SYDVKM. As DNA, the CDR3 is TGTGCCAGCAGTTCCAAGGGACTTATCTACCACGAGCAGTACTTC. This sequence encodes CASSSKGLIYHEQYF.

The V gene is TRBV4-1, the J gene TRBJ2-1; 13 bases agree with TRBD2. The trim removed 3 bases at V and 6 bases at J, leaving 5 bases unmatched. CDR3 length: 16 amino acids. The V gene's germline CDR1 is MGHRA and CDR2 YSYEKL. CDR3 nucleotides: TGCGCCAGCAGCCAGTCACTAGCGGGAGGGACCAATGAGCAGTTCTTC. This sequence encodes CASSQSLAGGTNEQFF.

The CDR3 DNA reads as TGTGCCAGTAGTACGGACGGAACCTTCGCAACTAATGAAAAACTGTTTTTT. This gives the protein CASSTDGTFATNEKLFF. This chain connects TRBV19 to TRBJ1-4, with D unresolved. This CDR3 has 17 residues. CDR1 is LNHDA and CDR2 is SQIVND in the germline V gene (reference sequence). Trimming shortened V by 4 bases and J by 0 bases, and 15 bases separated the two germline ends.

The chain employs TRBV7-3 and TRBJ2-7, with no clear D. V dropped 5 bases and J dropped 2 bases, with 10 bases sitting between them. The CDR3 is made up of 13 amino acids. Germline loops: CDR1 SGHTA, CDR2 FQGTGA. CDR3 DNA sequence: TGTGCCAGCAGCGAACGGAATACCTACGAGCAGTACTTC. Amino acid sequence: CASSERNTYEQYF. The full variable domain, rest sourced from reference TRBV7-3 and TRBJ2-7, is GAGVSQTPSNKVTEKGKYVELRCDPISGHTALYWYRQSLGQGPEFLIYFQGTGAADDSGLPNDRFFAVRPEGSVSTLKIQRTERGDSAVYLCASSERNTYEQYFGPGTRLTVT.

This sequence joins TRBV7-6 and TRBJ2-7, with 7 bases identical to TRBD1. Germline values: CDR1 SGHVS, CDR2 FNYEAQ. This CDR3 is 14 amino acids long. The junction had 3 bases not matched to a gene; V was cut back by 2 bases and J by 2 bases. The CDR3 DNA sequence: TGTGCCAGCAGCTTAAGAGGGGGCGCCTACGAGCAGTACTTC. Translation gives CASSLRGGAYEQYF.

The genes are TRBV27 and TRBJ1-6, with D unresolved. With 6 bases removed from V and 0 bases from J, the gap between germline ends came to 15 bases. Germline V gene data show CDR1 as MNHEY and CDR2 as SMNVEV (reference sequence). CDR3 length: 17 amino acids. CDR3 protein: CASSARQVYSYNSPLHF. DNA of the CDR3: TGTGCCAGCAGCGCCCGCCAGGTTTACTCCTATAATTCACCCCTCCACTTT.

The V and J genes are TRBV7-2 and TRBJ1-1; TRBD1 aligns across 9 bases. The CDR3 length is 16 residues. The V gene end was trimmed by 3 bases and the J gene end by 11 bases; junction bases not matched to a gene: 16. The germline CDR1 and CDR2 sequences are SGHTA and FQGNSA. The DNA for the CDR3 is TGTGCCAGCAGCTTCCTGAAACGGACAGGGGAAAGTGGGGCTTTCTTT. Protein product: CASSFLKRTGESGAFF.

The chain carries TRBV19 and TRBJ1-5; D is perhaps TRBD1 (6 bases). The V end lost 2 bases, the J end lost 8 bases, and 22 bases lay between the germline ends. This CDR3 spans 17 amino acids. The V gene's germline CDR1 is LNHDA and CDR2 SQIVND (reference sequence). CDR3 protein: CASSIMIRRGGIEPQHF. The CDR3 nucleotides are TGTGCCAGTAGTATAATGATTCGGAGGGGGGGAATCGAGCCCCAGCATTTT.

CDR3 sequence reads: CASSLRPGSIPKNIQYF. The CDR3 nucleotides read TGTGCCAGCAGCTTGAGACCGGGCAGTATACCCAAAAACATTCAGTACTTC. This rearrangement joins TRBV5-6 to TRBJ2-4; the D is unclear. The V end was cut by 1 base, the J end by 2 bases, with 16 bases between. CDR3 length equals 17 residues. Germline V gives CDR1 SGHDT, CDR2 YYEEEE.

The chain joins TRBV28 to TRBJ2-3; D ambiguous. The CDR3 has 16 amino acids. Germline V gene sequence: CDR1 MDHEN, CDR2 SYDVKM. With 4 bases removed from V and 0 bases from J, the gap between germline ends came to 14 bases. CDR3 amino acids: CASSSRAVRSTDTQYF. CDR3 coding DNA: TGTGCCAGCAGTTCCCGGGCCGTTCGAAGCACAGATACGCAGTATTTT.

The chain combines TRBV27 with TRBJ1-1; TRBD1 might be the D (6 bases). Germline CDR1 MNHEY, CDR2 SMNVEV (reference sequence). The CDR3 loop spans 15 amino acids. Trimming shortened V by 3 bases and J by 4 bases, and 15 bases separated the two germline ends. The CDR3 spells CASSFAQGGGTEAFF. The CDR3 bases are TGTGCCAGCAGTTTCGCACAGGGCGGAGGCACTGAAGCTTTCTTT.

CDR3 region: CASSEGRGHNQPQHF. CDR3 nucleotide sequence: TGTGCCAGCAGTGAAGGCAGGGGGCACAATCAGCCCCAGCATTTT. The gene calls are TRBV6-1 and TRBJ1-5; 8 bases match TRBD1. The CDR3 length is 15 residues. The germline gives CDR1 MNHNS, CDR2 SASEGT. V gave up 1 base and J gave up 3 bases; unmatched junction bases: 2.